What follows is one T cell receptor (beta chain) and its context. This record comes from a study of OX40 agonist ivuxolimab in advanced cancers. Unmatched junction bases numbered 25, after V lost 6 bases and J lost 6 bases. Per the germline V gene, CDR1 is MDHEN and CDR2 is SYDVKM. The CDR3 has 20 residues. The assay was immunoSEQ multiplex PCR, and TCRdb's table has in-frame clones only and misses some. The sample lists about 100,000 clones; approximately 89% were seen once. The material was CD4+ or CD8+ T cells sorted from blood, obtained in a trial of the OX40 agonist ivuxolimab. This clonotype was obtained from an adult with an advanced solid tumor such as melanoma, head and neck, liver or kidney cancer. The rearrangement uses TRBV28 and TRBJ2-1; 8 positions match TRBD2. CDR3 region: CASSPAGGITGGGRFNEQFF. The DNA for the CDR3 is TGTGCCAGCAGCCCCGCGGGAGGTATTACCGGCGGTGGGAGATTCAATGAGCAGTTCTTC.